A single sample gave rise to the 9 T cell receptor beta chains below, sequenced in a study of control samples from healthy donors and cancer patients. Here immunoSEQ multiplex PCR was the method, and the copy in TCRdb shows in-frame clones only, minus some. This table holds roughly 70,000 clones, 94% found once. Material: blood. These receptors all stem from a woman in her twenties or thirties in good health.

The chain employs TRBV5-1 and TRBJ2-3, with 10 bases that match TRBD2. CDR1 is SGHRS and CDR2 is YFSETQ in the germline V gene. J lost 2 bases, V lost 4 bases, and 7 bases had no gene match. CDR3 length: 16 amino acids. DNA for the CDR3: TGCGCCAGCAGCCCGGACCTAGCGGGGGCCACAGATACGCAGTATTTT. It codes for CASSPDLAGATDTQYF.

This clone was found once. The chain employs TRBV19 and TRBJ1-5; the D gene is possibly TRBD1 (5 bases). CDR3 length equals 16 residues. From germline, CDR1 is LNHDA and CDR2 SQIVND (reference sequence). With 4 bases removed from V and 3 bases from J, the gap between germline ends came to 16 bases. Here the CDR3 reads CASSRVGDSLNQPQHF. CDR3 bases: TGTGCCAGTAGTAGGGTCGGAGACAGCCTCAATCAGCCCCAGCATTTT.

CDR3 sequence (DNA): TGTGCCTGGAGTGGCGACCCTTTTGAAGCTAACTATGGCTACACCTTC. This codes for CAWSGDPFEANYGYTF. The rearrangement uses TRBV30 and TRBJ1-2; D is unresolved. Deletions cut 1 base from V and 0 bases from J, with 15 bases between. The CDR3 consists of 16 residues. Germline CDR1 is GTSNPN and CDR2 is SVGIG (reference sequence).

Here the CDR3 reads CASSTQGMKNTEAFF. The CDR3 DNA reads TGTGCCAGCAGCACACAGGGGATGAAGAACACTGAAGCTTTCTTT. The chain has TRBV2 and TRBJ1-1; 7 positions match TRBD1. The J segment lost 1 base and the V segment lost 6 bases, leaving 8 bases of the junction unmatched. CDR1 and CDR2 from the germline V gene are SNHLY and FYNNEI. The CDR3 totals 15 residues. The variable domain in full, with the rest retrieved from reference TRBV2 and TRBJ1-1, is EPEVTQTPSHQVTQMGQEVILRCVPISNHLYFYWYRQILGQKVEFLVSFYNNEISEKSEIFDDQFSVERPDGSNFTLKIRSTKLEDSAMYFCASSTQGMKNTEAFFGQGTRLTVV.

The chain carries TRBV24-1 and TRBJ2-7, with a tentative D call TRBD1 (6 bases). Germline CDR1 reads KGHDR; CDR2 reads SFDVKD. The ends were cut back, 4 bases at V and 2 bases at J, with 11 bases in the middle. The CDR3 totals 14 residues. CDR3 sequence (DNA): TGTGCCACCAGTGAACACGGACAGCCCTACGAGCAGTACTTC. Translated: CATSEHGQPYEQYF.

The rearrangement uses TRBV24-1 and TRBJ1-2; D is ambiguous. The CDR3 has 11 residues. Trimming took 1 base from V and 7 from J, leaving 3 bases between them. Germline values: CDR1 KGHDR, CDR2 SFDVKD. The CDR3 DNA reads TGTGCCACCAGTGATTTTGGTGGCTACACCTTC. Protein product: CATSDFGGYTF.

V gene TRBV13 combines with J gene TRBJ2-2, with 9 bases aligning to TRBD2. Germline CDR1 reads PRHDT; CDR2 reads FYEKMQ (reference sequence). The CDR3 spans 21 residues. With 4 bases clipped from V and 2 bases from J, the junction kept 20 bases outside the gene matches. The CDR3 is CASSSSYRGGARRVNTGELFF. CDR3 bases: TGTGCCAGCAGCTCCAGTTATCGCGGGGGGGCCAGGCGTGTAAACACCGGGGAGCTGTTTTTT.

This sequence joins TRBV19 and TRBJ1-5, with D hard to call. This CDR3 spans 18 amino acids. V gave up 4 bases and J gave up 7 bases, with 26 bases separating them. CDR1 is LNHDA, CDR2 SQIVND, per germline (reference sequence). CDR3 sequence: CASSTQDRGSRRGQPQHF. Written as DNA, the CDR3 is TGTGCCAGTAGTACCCAAGATCGAGGCAGCCGACGAGGGCAGCCCCAGCATTTT.

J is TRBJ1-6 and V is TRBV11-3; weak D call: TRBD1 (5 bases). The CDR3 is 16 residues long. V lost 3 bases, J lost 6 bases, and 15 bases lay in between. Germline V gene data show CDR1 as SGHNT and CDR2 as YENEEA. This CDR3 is CASSLFGQGTNSPLHF. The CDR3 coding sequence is TGTGCCAGCAGCTTGTTCGGGCAGGGAACTAATTCACCCCTCCACTTT.